Each of the 2 T cell receptor beta chains below was sequenced from the same sample in a study of CD8 T cells in ankylosing spondylitis. TCRdb redid the calling of the 5' RACE reads with MiXCR, one entry per CDR3 protein. Counted here are hundreds of thousands of distinct CDR3 sequences, less than 25% occurring once; the ten biggest clones make up 3.5%. The material sequenced was blood, either unsorted or a sorted T cell fraction (not recorded which). These TCRs come from a female donor with ankylosing spondylitis or in good health (not recorded which).

This clonotype has a handful of counts. The chain employs TRBV25-1 and TRBJ2-7, with TRBD2 matching 7 bases. The CDR3 length is 15 residues. Germline-derived CDR1 and CDR2 are MGHDK and SYGVNS. The junction had 8 bases not matched to a gene; V was cut back by 4 bases and J by 2 bases. The CDR3 coding sequence is TGTGCCAGCAGTGGGGTCTGGGGGGGAGCCTACGAGCAGTACTTC. Translated: CASSGVWGGAYEQYF.

The chain couples TRBV6-2 or TRBV6-3 to TRBJ2-3; D gene unclear. CDR3 length equals 11 residues. Germline V gives CDR1 MNHEY, CDR2 SVGEGT. Deletions cut 2 bases from V and 6 bases from J, with 3 bases between. The chain's CDR3 is CASSYGDTQYF. The CDR3 bases are TGTGCCAGCAGTTACGGTGATACGCAGTATTTT.